This is a list of T cell receptor beta chains from one sample in a study of Graves' ophthalmopathy and Graves' hyperthyroidism. TCRdb reprocessed the multiplex PCR reads with MiXCR, giving one entry per CDR3 protein. The top ten clones hold roughly 7.4% of a sample with 680,000 or so distinct CDR3 sequences, 22% of them seen once. Sequencing used peripheral blood. The receptors derive from a woman aged 18-35 years with stable Graves' hyperthyroidism. Some clones in this sample may be carry-over from other donors' samples. CDR3s include the opening cysteine and the closing phenylalanine or tryptophan. The order of the fields is D gene, J gene, CDR3 length, clone size, V gene, CDR3 protein, CDR3 DNA. A D gene is named only where the DNA matches it firmly. Expanded clones are given a class, and other clones once, few, many or no size at all.

TRBD2 TRBJ2-7 16 many TRBV25-1 CASSELGTSGIHEQYF TGTGCCAGCAGTGAATTAGGGACTAGCGGGATCCACGAGCAGTACTTC
NA TRBJ2-7 14 NA TRBV6-1 CASSKSGKSYEQYF TGTGCCAGCAGCAAAAGCGGTAAATCCTACGAGCAGTACTTC
NA TRBJ1-1 15 NA TRBV12-3/TRBV12-4 CASRHTNRDKTEAFF TGTGCCAGCAGGCACACGAACAGGGATAAAACTGAAGCTTTCTTT
TRBD2 TRBJ2-7 16 NA TRBV19 CASSSPGGRLSYEQYF TGTGCCAGTAGTTCCCCCGGCGGGAGGCTCTCCTACGAGCAGTACTTC
NA TRBJ1-6 19 NA TRBV27 CASILPPRDLQGPNSPLHF TGTGCCAGCATTTTACCCCCAAGGGACTTACAAGGGCCTAATTCACCCCTCCACTTT
NA TRBJ2-6 14 many TRBV27 CASSRTAGANVLTF TGTGCCAGCAGTCGGACGGCTGGGGCCAACGTCCTGACTTTC
NA TRBJ2-5 13 many TRBV6-1 CASSVPGLQPQYF TGTGCCAGCAGTGTACCGGGACTCCAACCCCAGTACTTC
NA TRBJ2-7 15 many TRBV20-1 CSARDGGAISYEQYF TGCAGTGCTAGAGATGGGGGGGCTATTTCCTACGAGCAGTACTTC
NA TRBJ2-7 15 many TRBV29-1 CSVAKLRDTAYEQYF TGCAGCGTCGCAAAACTACGGGACACCGCCTACGAGCAGTACTTC
NA TRBJ1-6 11 NA TRBV12-3/TRBV12-4 CASSMNSPLHF TGTGCCAGCAGTATGAATTCACCCCTCCACTTT
TRBD1 TRBJ2-7 17 NA TRBV7-6 CASSLSAGQGRTYEQYF TGTGCCAGCAGCTTAAGCGCGGGACAGGGGAGGACCTACGAGCAGTACTTC
TRBD2 TRBJ2-2 14 many TRBV28 CASSLSAGTGELFF TGTGCCAGCAGTTTATCAGCGGGAACCGGGGAGCTGTTTTTT
NA TRBJ1-1 15 many TRBV30 CAWSVPGAENTEAFF TGTGCCTGGAGTGTACCTGGGGCCGAGAACACTGAAGCTTTCTTT
NA TRBJ2-7 11 NA TRBV29-1 CSVGDPREQYF TGCAGCGTTGGGGACCCCCGTGAGCAGTACTTC
NA TRBJ2-2 15 NA TRBV30 CAWSVSRGAGGELFF TGTGCCTGGAGTGTTTCGAGGGGGGCCGGCGGGGAGCTGTTTTTT
NA TRBJ2-7 15 many TRBV7-6 CASSLEDFPNYEQYF TGTGCCAGCAGCTTAGAAGACTTTCCAAACTACGAGCAGTACTTC
NA TRBJ2-7 15 few TRBV27 CASSATQGWAYEQYF TGTGCCAGCAGTGCGACACAGGGATGGGCATACGAGCAGTACTTC
TRBD1 TRBJ2-7 14 many TRBV28 CASSSGQGAHEQYF TGTGCCAGCAGTTCGGGACAGGGGGCCCACGAGCAGTACTTC
TRBD2 TRBJ2-5 15 few TRBV7-2 CASSAVSGREETQYF TGTGCCAGCAGCGCCGTAAGCGGGAGAGAAGAGACCCAGTACTTC
NA TRBJ1-1 13 few TRBV30 CAWSGVVATEAFF TGTGCCTGGAGTGGGGTGGTGGCCACTGAAGCTTTCTTT
TRBD1 TRBJ1-1 16 many TRBV6-5 CASSNRGRVPNTEAFF TGTGCCAGCAGTAACAGGGGGCGCGTACCGAACACTGAAGCTTTCTTT
NA TRBJ2-5 15 NA TRBV12-3/TRBV12-4 CASSQGDQRGKTQYF TGTGCCAGCAGCCAAGGGGACCAAAGAGGAAAGACCCAGTACTTC
NA TRBJ1-1 14 many TRBV19 CASSKAGGNTEAFF TGTGCCAGTAGTAAGGCGGGGGGGAACACTGAAGCTTTCTTT
TRBD1 TRBJ2-4 16 NA TRBV12-3/TRBV12-4 CASSLADRGAKNIQYF TGTGCCAGCAGCCTCGCGGACAGGGGAGCCAAAAACATTCAGTACTTC
NA TRBJ2-7 16 NA TRBV12-3/TRBV12-4 CASSSLTGDPSYEQYF TGTGCCAGCAGCTCCCTCACAGGAGACCCATCCTACGAGCAGTACTTC
NA TRBJ2-7 12 NA TRBV6-2/TRBV6-3 CASRDPDYEQYF TGTGCCAGCCGGGACCCCGACTACGAGCAGTACTTC
NA TRBJ2-4 14 few TRBV6-5 CASSYGGALNIQYF TGTGCCAGCAGTTACGGAGGGGCCCTAAACATTCAGTACTTC
NA TRBJ1-6 14 NA TRBV6-5 CASSYPGANSPLHF TGTGCCAGCAGTTACCCGGGCGCTAATTCACCCCTCCACTTT
NA TRBJ2-4 13 many TRBV28 CASSLSPKNIQYF TGTGCCAGCAGTTTATCCCCCAAAAACATTCAGTACTTC
NA TRBJ2-2 17 NA TRBV20-1 CSARDLRGGANTGELFF TGCAGTGCTAGAGATCTAAGGGGGGGCGCGAACACCGGGGAGCTGTTTTTT
TRBD1 TRBJ2-7 14 few TRBV3-1 CASSYRDRDHEQYF TGTGCCAGCAGCTACCGGGACAGGGACCACGAGCAGTACTTC
TRBD1 TRBJ1-1 14 NA TRBV12-3/TRBV12-4 CASRLGQGGEAAFF TGTGCCAGCAGACTTGGACAGGGAGGAGAGGCAGCTTTCTTT
TRBD1 TRBJ2-7 13 NA TRBV2 CASSAGQDRVQYF TGTGCCAGCAGTGCGGGACAGGACAGGGTGCAGTACTTC
TRBD1 TRBJ1-1 14 NA TRBV30 CAWTGRTGRTEAFF TGTGCCTGGACCGGACGGACAGGGCGCACTGAAGCTTTCTTT
NA TRBJ2-7 15 many TRBV27 CASSFVPTGSREQYF TGTGCCAGCAGTTTTGTCCCAACAGGGAGCAGAGAGCAGTACTTC
TRBD1 TRBJ1-2 15 NA TRBV18 CASSEGQGDAYGYTF TGTGCCAGCTCGGAGGGACAGGGGGACGCGTATGGCTACACCTTC
NA TRBJ1-5 13 many TRBV29-1 CSVGGIGNQPQHF TGCAGCGTTGGTGGGATTGGCAATCAGCCCCAGCATTTT
NA TRBJ2-7 13 many TRBV6-5 CASSYSGLNEQYF TGTGCCAGCAGTTACTCAGGACTCAACGAGCAGTACTTC
NA TRBJ2-7 16 many TRBV7-8 CASSLEGRLLKYEQYF TGTGCCAGCAGCTTAGAGGGGCGCCTACTAAAATACGAGCAGTACTTC
TRBD2 TRBJ2-5 15 NA TRBV9 CASSVGQAGVETQYF TGTGCCAGCAGCGTAGGGCAAGCGGGGGTTGAGACCCAGTACTTC
NA TRBJ1-5 13 NA TRBV12-3/TRBV12-4 CASSPLWDQPQHF TGTGCCAGCAGCCCCTTGTGGGATCAGCCCCAGCATTTT
NA TRBJ2-3 15 NA TRBV5-1 CASRGGGEVPDTQYF TGCGCCAGCAGGGGAGGGGGAGAGGTCCCAGATACGCAGTATTTT
NA TRBJ1-2 13 NA TRBV28 CASSFRGAGGYTF TGTGCCAGCAGTTTTAGGGGGGCCGGAGGCTACACCTTC
NA TRBJ1-2 13 many TRBV30 CAWSQDINYGYTF TGTGCCTGGAGCCAAGACATTAACTATGGCTACACCTTC
TRBD1 TRBJ1-1 14 many TRBV5-6 CASSMDRDDTEAFF TGTGCCAGCAGCATGGACAGGGACGACACTGAAGCTTTCTTT
NA TRBJ2-1 16 NA TRBV24-1 CATSDFGEGSGNEKFF NA
NA TRBJ2-7 13 many TRBV2 CASSSTGTYEQYF TGTGCCAGCAGTTCGACTGGGACCTACGAGCAGTACTTC
NA TRBJ1-1 11 NA TRBV6-1 CASNHNTEAFF TGTGCCAGCAATCACAACACTGAAGCTTTCTTT
NA TRBJ1-6 13 many TRBV19 CASSMVLNSPLHF TGTGCCAGTAGTATGGTGCTAAATTCACCCCTCCACTTT
TRBD1 TRBJ2-5 15 many TRBV5-1 CASSFGQGGRETQYF TGCGCCAGCAGCTTCGGACAGGGCGGGCGAGAGACCCAGTACTTC
NA TRBJ2-7 15 many TRBV6-5 CASYRGGVGAYEQYF TGTGCCAGCTATCGTGGGGGAGTGGGGGCCTACGAGCAGTACTTC
TRBD2 TRBJ2-5 16 many TRBV20-1 CSARSLAGGGEETQYF TGCAGTGCTAGATCGCTAGCGGGGGGCGGGGAAGAGACCCAGTACTTC